This paragraph covers one T cell receptor beta chain sequence. What it binds is not known. CD45RO-negative, CCR7-positively selected cells formed the naive CD8 fraction, excluding terminally differentiated effector memory CD45RA+ cells. The germline V and J ends were trimmed by 7 bases and 1 base, with 13 bases remaining between them. The CDR3 covers 14 residues. CDR1 and CDR2 from the germline V gene are SGHVS and FQNEAQ. Sequenced by immunoSEQ multiplex PCR; TCRdb stores in-frame clones only, minus some. This table has about 820,000 clones, 80% to 95% appearing once. The record originates from a study of shared clonotypes between healthy human individuals. Study outcomes and limitations: Measured sharing among donors was expected to vary with sequencing depth.

The sequenced material came from naive CD8+ T cells sorted from blood. The sequence came from a man in his thirties or forties in good health. J is TRBJ2-5 and V is TRBV7-8; D is ambiguous. The chain's CDR3 is CASIPEDAQETQYF. DNA for the CDR3: TGTGCCAGCATCCCAGAGGATGCCCAAGAGACCCAGTACTTC.